This T cell receptor beta chain was captured in a study of blood T cell repertoires in COVID-19. Germline CDR1 reads LGHDT; CDR2 reads YNNKEL (reference sequence). The V end lost 4 bases, the J end lost 9 bases, and 7 bases lay between the germline ends. This CDR3 contains 12 residues. Using immunoSEQ multiplex PCR, the repertoire was profiled, and TCRdb retains in-frame clones only, with some absent. The repertoire holds around 190,000 clones, with around three quarters as singletons. The chain is built from TRBV3-1 (or the pseudogene TRBV3-2) and TRBJ1-6; D unresolved. This TCR was sampled from a woman between 50 and 59 years old with acute COVID-19. What was sequenced was PBMCs or T cells enriched from blood (not recorded which). CDR3 bases: TGTGCCAGCAGCCCGCGGGGTTCACCCCTCCACTTT. Residues: CASSPRGSPLHF.